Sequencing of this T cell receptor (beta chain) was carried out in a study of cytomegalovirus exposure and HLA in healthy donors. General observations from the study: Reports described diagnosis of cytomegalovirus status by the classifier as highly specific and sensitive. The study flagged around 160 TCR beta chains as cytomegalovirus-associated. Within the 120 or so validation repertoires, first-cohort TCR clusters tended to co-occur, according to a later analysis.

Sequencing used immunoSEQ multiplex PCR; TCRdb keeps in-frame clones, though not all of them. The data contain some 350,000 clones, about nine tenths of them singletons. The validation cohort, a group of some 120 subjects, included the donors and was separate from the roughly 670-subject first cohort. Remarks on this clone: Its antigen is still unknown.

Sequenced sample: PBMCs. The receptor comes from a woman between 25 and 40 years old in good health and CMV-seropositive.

CDR3 nucleotide sequence: TGTGCCTGGACCAACCGGGAGACCCAGTACTTC. It encodes CAWTNRETQYF. This rearrangement joins TRBV30 to TRBJ2-5, with D unresolved. V dropped 4 bases and J dropped 5 bases, with 8 bases sitting between them. This CDR3 region has 11 residues. From germline, CDR1 is GTSNPN and CDR2 SVGIG (reference sequence). The whole variable domain, filled in from reference TRBV30 and TRBJ2-5, reads SQTIHQWPATLVQPVGSPLSLECTVEGTSNPNLYWYRQAAGRGLQLLFYSVGIGQISSEVPQNLSASRPQDRQFILSSKKLLLSDSGFYLCAWTNRETQYFGPGTRLLVL.